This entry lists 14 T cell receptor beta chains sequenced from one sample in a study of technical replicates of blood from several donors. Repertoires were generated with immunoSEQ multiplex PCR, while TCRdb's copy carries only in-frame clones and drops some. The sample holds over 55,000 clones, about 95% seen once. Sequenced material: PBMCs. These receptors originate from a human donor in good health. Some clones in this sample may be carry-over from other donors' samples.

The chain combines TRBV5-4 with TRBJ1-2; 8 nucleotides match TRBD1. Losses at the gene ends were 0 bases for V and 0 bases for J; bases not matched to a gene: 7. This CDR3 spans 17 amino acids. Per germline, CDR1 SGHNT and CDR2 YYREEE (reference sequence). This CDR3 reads CASSLDPGGASNYGYTF. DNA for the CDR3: TGTGCCAGCAGCTTGGATCCAGGGGGCGCTTCTAACTATGGCTACACCTTC. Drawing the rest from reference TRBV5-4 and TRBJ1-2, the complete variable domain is ETGVTQSPTHLIKTRGQQVTLRCSSQSGHNTVSWYQQALGQGPQFIFQYYREEENGRGNFPPRFSGLQFPNYSSELNVNALELDDSALYLCASSLDPGGASNYGYTFGSGTRLTVV.

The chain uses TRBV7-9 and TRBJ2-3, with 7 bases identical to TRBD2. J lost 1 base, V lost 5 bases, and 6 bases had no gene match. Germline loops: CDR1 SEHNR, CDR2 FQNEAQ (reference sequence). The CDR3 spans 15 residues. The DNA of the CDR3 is TGTGCCAGCAGCCAACGTCGGGGGGGCACAGATACGCAGTATTTT. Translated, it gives CASSQRRGGTDTQYF.

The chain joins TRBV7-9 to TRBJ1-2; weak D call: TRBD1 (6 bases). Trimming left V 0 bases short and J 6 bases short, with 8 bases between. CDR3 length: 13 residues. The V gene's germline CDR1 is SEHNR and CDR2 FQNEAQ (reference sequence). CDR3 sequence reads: CASSLANRDGYTF. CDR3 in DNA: TGTGCCAGCAGCTTAGCGAACAGGGATGGCTACACCTTC. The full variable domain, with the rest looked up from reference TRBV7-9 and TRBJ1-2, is DTGVSQNPRHKITKRGQNVTFRCDPISEHNRLYWYRQTLGQGPEFLTYFQNEAQLEKSRLLSDRFSAERPKGSFSTLEIQRTEQGDSAMYLCASSLANRDGYTFGSGTRLTVV.

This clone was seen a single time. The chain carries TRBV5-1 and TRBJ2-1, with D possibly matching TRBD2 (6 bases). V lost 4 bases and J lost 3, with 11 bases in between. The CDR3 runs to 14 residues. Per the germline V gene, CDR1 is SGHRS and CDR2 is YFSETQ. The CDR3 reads CASSIPTSYNEQFF. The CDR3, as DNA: TGCGCCAGCAGCATACCGACTAGCTACAATGAGCAGTTCTTC.

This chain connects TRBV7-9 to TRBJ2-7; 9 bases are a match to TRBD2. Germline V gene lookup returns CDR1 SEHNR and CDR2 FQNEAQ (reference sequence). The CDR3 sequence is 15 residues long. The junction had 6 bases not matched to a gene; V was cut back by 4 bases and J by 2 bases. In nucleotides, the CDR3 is TGTGCCAGCAGCTCCGGGGCGGGAGGGACCTACGAGCAGTACTTC. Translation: CASSSGAGGTYEQYF.

This CDR3 reads CASSSRFSSGANVLTF. The CDR3 coding sequence is TGTGCCAGCAGCTCCCGCTTTAGCTCTGGGGCCAACGTCCTGACTTTC. This chain joins TRBV7-8 and TRBJ2-6; no definite D call. This CDR3 has 16 residues. Germline CDR1 reads SGHVS; CDR2 reads FQNEAQ. The germline V and J ends were trimmed by 4 bases and 0 bases, with 10 bases remaining between them.

The CDR3 loop is CASSQNPRQGEQYF. In nucleotides, the CDR3 is TGCGCCAGCAGCCAAAACCCTAGACAGGGCGAGCAGTACTTC. V gene TRBV4-3 combines with J gene TRBJ2-7, with 7 bases aligning to TRBD1. The CDR3 is 14 residues long. Germline CDR1 and CDR2: LGHNA and YSLEER. Losses at the gene ends were 2 bases for V and 6 bases for J; bases not matched to a gene: 7.

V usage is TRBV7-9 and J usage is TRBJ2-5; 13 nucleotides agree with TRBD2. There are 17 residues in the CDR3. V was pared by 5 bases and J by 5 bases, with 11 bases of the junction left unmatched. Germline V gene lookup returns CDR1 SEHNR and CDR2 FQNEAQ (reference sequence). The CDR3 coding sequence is TGTGCCAGCAGCCCGGGACTAGCGGGAAGGACGGGTGAGACCCAGTACTTC. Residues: CASSPGLAGRTGETQYF. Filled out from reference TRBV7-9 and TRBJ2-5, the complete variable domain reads DTGVSQNPRHKITKRGQNVTFRCDPISEHNRLYWYRQTLGQGPEFLTYFQNEAQLEKSRLLSDRFSAERPKGSFSTLEIQRTEQGDSAMYLCASSPGLAGRTGETQYFGPGTRLLVL.

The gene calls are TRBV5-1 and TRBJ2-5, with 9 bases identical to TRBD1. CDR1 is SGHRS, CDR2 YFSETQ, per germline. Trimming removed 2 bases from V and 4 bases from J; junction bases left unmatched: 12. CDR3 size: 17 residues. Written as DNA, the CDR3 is TGCGCCAGCAGCTTACTCTACAGGGGGCGAGGGAGAGAGACCCAGTACTTC. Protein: CASSLLYRGRGRETQYF.

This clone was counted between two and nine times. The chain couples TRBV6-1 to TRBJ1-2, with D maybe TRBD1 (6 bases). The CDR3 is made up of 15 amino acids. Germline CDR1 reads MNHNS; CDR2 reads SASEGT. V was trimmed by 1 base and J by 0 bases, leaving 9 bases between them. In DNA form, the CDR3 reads TGTGCCAGCAGTGAAGAGTCAGGGGCTAACTATGGCTACACCTTC. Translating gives CASSEESGANYGYTF.

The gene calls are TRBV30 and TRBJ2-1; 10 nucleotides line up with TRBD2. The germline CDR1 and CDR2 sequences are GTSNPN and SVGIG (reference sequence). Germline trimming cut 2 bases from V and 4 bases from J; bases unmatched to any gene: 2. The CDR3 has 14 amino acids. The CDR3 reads CAWSLAGAYNEQFF. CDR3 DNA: TGTGCCTGGAGTCTAGCGGGAGCTTACAATGAGCAGTTCTTC.

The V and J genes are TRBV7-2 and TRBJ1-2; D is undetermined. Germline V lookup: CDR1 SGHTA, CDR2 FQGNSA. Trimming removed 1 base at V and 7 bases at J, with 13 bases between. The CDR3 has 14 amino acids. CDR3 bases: TGTGCCAGCAGCTTAGAAGAGGGAATAGGTGGCTACACCTTC. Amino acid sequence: CASSLEEGIGGYTF.

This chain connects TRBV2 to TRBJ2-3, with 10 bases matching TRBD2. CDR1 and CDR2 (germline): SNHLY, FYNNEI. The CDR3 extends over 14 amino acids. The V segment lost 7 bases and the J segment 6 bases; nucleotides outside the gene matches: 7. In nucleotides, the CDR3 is TGTGCCAGCAAGGCTAGCGGGAGTGGCGATACGCAGTATTTT. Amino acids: CASKASGSGDTQYF.

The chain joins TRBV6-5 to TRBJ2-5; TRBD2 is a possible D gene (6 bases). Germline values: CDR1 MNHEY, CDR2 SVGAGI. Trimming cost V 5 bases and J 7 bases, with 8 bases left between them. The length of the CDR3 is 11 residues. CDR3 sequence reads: CASSDGGTQYF. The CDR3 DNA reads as TGTGCCAGCAGTGACGGGGGGACCCAGTACTTC.